This T cell receptor (beta chain) was profiled in a study of shared clonotypes between healthy human individuals (dated by TCRdb to about 2020). Context from the whole study: Three men and a couple of women, aged 18 to 49 years, made up the cohort. Leukapheresis yielded between about 0.94 and 10 billion PBMCs per donor. For each donor, CD4 naive and CD4 memory were each given three plates, CD8 naive was given two plates, and CD8 memory was given one plate. The study deeply sequenced blood TCR repertoires of about 5 healthy adults to estimate repertoire size and the extent of clonotype sharing between individuals. Libraries were prepared and TCR repertoires were sequenced by different laboratories using diverse techniques, in order to increase sequencing depth and limit assay-specific biases.

Regarding this clone: Its antigen target is currently unknown. Per-nucleotide qualities are absent, and no much larger clonotype sits a single base away.

TCR CDR3 regions were amplified from genomic DNA by multiplex PCR using the deep immunoSEQ assay. Genomic DNA extracted from each cell subset was distributed evenly over all wells of several immunoSEQ 96-well plates, and each plate served as one replicate. Each replicate PCR for sorted subsets received around 0.2 ug genomic DNA, equal to roughly 33,000 T cell genomes. Purified libraries were quantified with a Qubit 3.0 fluorometer, sized on a Bioanalyzer 2100, and re-quantified with the KAPA Library Quantification kit. A separate single-read 150-cycle Illumina NextSeq 550 flow cell was used to sequence each immunoSEQ 96-well plate. On the authors' methods: The immunoSEQ output contained only junctional sequences without quality scores, so filtering could not match that applied to full-length reads. To assign V/J genes and CDR3, sequences were annotated against IMGT germline references using PyIR, a Python wrapper for IgBLAST v1.9. Reads were removed for weak V/J assignments (E-value above 1e-6), missing CDR3, stop codons, out-of-frame junctions, or ambiguous translated residues. A V3J clonotype was defined by an identical inferred V gene, J gene, and CDR3 amino acid sequence. To compute the percentage overlap between repertoires, the number of shared unique clonotypes was divided by the size of the smaller repertoire. Repertoire richness was assessed with RTK rarefaction, the Chao1 estimator, and Recon v2.1 estimates of unobserved clonotypes. For all TCRbeta clonotypes obtained by the gDNA method from a few donors, generation probabilities were computed with OLGA. TCRdb mirrors the immuneACCESS table, restricted to in-frame sequences. Some clones are absent from its copies; in checked studies, under half trace to an unresolved V gene, and the reason for the others is unknown. The D gene and trimming were derived from the DNA, and the V and J assignments and clone size from that table. In all, the sample holds under 1,100,000 clones, and 75% to 80% of those were seen once. The ten largest clones represent 0.6% to 0.75% of the sample.

The donors were healthy, HIV-negative adults who had no recently reported acute infections or vaccinations. Every donor was a Caucasian adult residing in Nashville, Tennessee, USA. Magnetic negative selection was used to enrich CD4+ T cells, after which naive cells were positively selected on CD45RA and the negative fraction became the memory subset. After blood collection by leukapheresis, PBMCs were isolated using Ficoll-Histopaque density gradient centrifugation and then cryopreserved in the vapor phase of liquid nitrogen. Analytical flow cytometry was used to check the purity and quantity of every magnetically sorted T cell population. Each sorted fraction had its genomic DNA isolated and then quantified by UV absorbance on a Nanodrop 2000c. V loses 3 bases, J loses 4 bases, and the germline ends lie 10 bases apart. Sequences SGHDT (CDR1) and YYEEEE (CDR2) are obtained from the germline V gene. The CDR3 starts with the cysteine, ends with the phenylalanine, and has 13 residues. Only the CDR3 part of the read is kept: 39 bases, read in frame from the first base.

The research as a whole found: Larger estimated clonotype richness was generally found for naive subsets than for memory subsets. The genetic and exposure-history diversity represented was limited by the small number of donors. Higher generation probabilities were observed for clonotypes shared by all four sorted-subset donors than for non-shared clonotypes. Only blood was sampled, and tissue TCR repertoires likely differ from those in blood. Incomplete sequencing was indicated by rarefaction of sorted-subset datasets, despite the large sequencing depth. Based on pairwise subsampling, the degree of clonotype sharing among donors was expected to be affected by sequencing depth. Across four donors, approximately 5% of naive CD4, 3% to 4% of naive CD8, 2.3% of memory CD4, and 0.4% of memory CD8 clonotypes were shared.

Source material: memory CD4+ T cells from PBMCs. The sample's cell subset or site label, decoded: CD45RA-negative fraction. This clonotype was sampled from a man younger than 30 in good health. Some clones in this sample may be carry-over from other donors' samples. The V and J genes are TRBV5-6 and TRBJ1-2; the D gene remains uncertain. The sequenced DNA: TGTGCCAGCAGCTCTAACCTGATCTATGGCTACACCTTC. Translated, this is CASSSNLIYGYTF. The CDR3, completed at both ends by the reference TRBV5-6 and TRBJ1-2 genes, gives the full variable domain DAGVTQSPTHLIKTRGQQVTLRCSPKSGHDTVSWYQQALGQGPQFIFQYYEEEERQRGNFPDRFSGHQFPNYSSELNVNALLLGDSALYLCASSSNLIYGYTFGSGTRLTVV.